The 20 T cell receptor beta chains reported below all come from one sample, sequenced in a study of T cells in Graves' hyperthyroidism and ophthalmopathy. TCR beta CDR3 sequences were amplified from RNA transcripts. HTBI primers were used for first-round RT-PCR of the TCR CDR3. Each CDR3 protein is one row after TCRdb ran MiXCR on the multiplex PCR reads. The table shows hundreds of thousands of distinct CDR3 sequences, with roughly 20% occurring only once. Material: blood. The receptors derive from a woman aged 45-60 years with Graves' hyperthyroidism that later progressed to Graves' ophthalmopathy.

This clonotype was detected only a few times. The V call is TRBV12-3 or TRBV12-4, the J call TRBJ1-2; D remains unclear. This CDR3 spans 15 amino acids. V gave up 3 bases and J gave up 2 bases, with 13 bases separating them. As DNA, the CDR3 is TGTGCCAGCAGTTTTAGGGTCACCACAAACTATGGCTACACCTTC. As protein: CASSFRVTTNYGYTF.

This clonotype was detected a few times. V and J are TRBV27 and TRBJ1-4, with D possibly matching TRBD1 (6 bases). The CDR3 sequence is 16 residues long. V was clipped by 6 bases and J by 6 bases, with 20 bases between them. CDR1 and CDR2 from the germline V gene are MNHEY and SMNVEV (reference sequence). CDR3 sequence (DNA): TGTGCCAGCAGCAGGCTTGCAGGGGCGCGCGATGAAAAACTGTTTTTT. It yields the protein CASSRLAGARDEKLFF.

In its sample, this clonotype was seen a few times. Possible read error: a much larger clone is one base away. The chain links TRBV30 to TRBJ1-2; 7 positions agree with TRBD1. The CDR3 contains 11 residues. The germline V gene has CDR1 GTSNPN and CDR2 SVGIG (reference sequence). The CDR3 reads CALQGNYSYTF. The CDR3 nucleotides are TGTGCCTTACAGGGGAACTATAGCTACACCTTC.

The chain couples TRBV10-2 to TRBJ2-3; 8 bases match TRBD1. Germline values: CDR1 WSHSY, CDR2 SAAADI. Trimming cost V 0 bases and J 4 bases; bases outside gene matches: 3. The CDR3 runs to 15 residues. CDR3 DNA sequence: TGCGCCAGCAGTGAGTCTTCAGGGGGCGCAGATACGCAGTATTTT. Amino acid sequence: CASSESSGGADTQYF.

This chain links TRBV2 with TRBJ2-1, with D perhaps matching TRBD2 (7 bases). This CDR3 comprises 14 residues. Germline V lookup: CDR1 SNHLY, CDR2 FYNNEI. V was clipped by 10 bases and J by 1 base, with 14 bases between them. As DNA, the CDR3 is TGTGCCACGGGGAGGGGGGGTTCCTACAATGAGCAGTTCTTC. Residues: CATGRGGSYNEQFF.

The gene calls are TRBV19 and TRBJ1-6; 9 bases map to TRBD1. Looked up from germline, CDR1 is LNHDA and CDR2 is SQIVND (reference sequence). With 7 bases clipped from V and 5 bases from J, the junction kept 6 bases outside the gene matches. The CDR3 is 15 amino acids. The CDR3 sequence: CASTQQGANNSPLHF. CDR3 sequence (DNA): TGTGCCAGTACCCAACAGGGGGCCAATAATTCACCCCTCCACTTT. Complete variable domain (other parts from reference TRBV19 and TRBJ1-6): DGGITQSPKYLFRKEGQNVTLSCEQNLNHDAMYWYRQDPGQGLRLIYYSQIVNDFQKGDIAEGYSVSREKKESFPLTVTSAQKNPTAFYLCASTQQGANNSPLHFGNGTRLTVT.

V is TRBV5-4 and J is TRBJ1-2; 9 nucleotides agree with TRBD1. V shed 4 bases, J shed 4 bases, and the junction held 5 bases outside the gene matches. The CDR3 contains 14 residues. Germline V CDR1 and CDR2: SGHNT, YYREEE (reference sequence). As DNA, the CDR3 is TGTGCCAGCAGCGTGGGACAGGGAATCTATGGCTACACCTTC. This translates into CASSVGQGIYGYTF.

V is TRBV6-9 and J is TRBJ1-4; D not resolved. Germline V gene sequence: CDR1 MNHGY, CDR2 SVAAGI. Trimming shortened V by 3 bases and J by 7 bases, and 9 bases separated the two germline ends. CDR3 length: 13 amino acids. The CDR3, as DNA: TGTGCCAGCAGTTACCATATGGGTGAAAAACTGTTTTTT. Translated, it gives CASSYHMGEKLFF.

In this sample, this clonotype turned up many times. This sequence joins TRBV3-1 and TRBJ2-7, with D maybe TRBD1 (6 bases). The CDR3 covers 16 residues. Germline values: CDR1 LGHDT, CDR2 YNNKEL (reference sequence). V lost 4 bases and J lost 2, with 18 bases in between. Written as DNA, the CDR3 is TGTGCCAGCAGCCGCAAAGCGTGGGACACAACCTACGAGCAGTACTTC. It is translated as CASSRKAWDTTYEQYF.

The chain has TRBV27 and TRBJ1-2, with D perhaps TRBD1 (6 bases). The CDR3 runs to 15 residues. Per the germline V gene, CDR1 is MNHEY and CDR2 is SMNVEV (reference sequence). With 5 bases removed from V and 4 bases from J, the gap between germline ends came to 17 bases. CDR3 bases: TGTGCCAGCAGTCCCGCAGGGGCGCGAGGCTATGGCTACACCTTC. The encoded protein is CASSPAGARGYGYTF.

The rearrangement uses TRBV4-1 and TRBJ2-5; D not certain. The germline V and J ends were trimmed by 0 bases and 5 bases, with 10 bases remaining between them. The CDR3 contains 14 residues. Germline lookup yields CDR1 MGHRA and CDR2 YSYEKL. CDR3 sequence (DNA): TGCGCCAGCAGCCAAGACCATGCTCGCGAGACCCAGTACTTC. It codes for CASSQDHARETQYF.

The CDR3 loop reads CASSSTSGVNEQFF. The DNA of the CDR3 is TGTGCCAGCAGTTCGACTAGCGGGGTAAATGAGCAGTTCTTC. The chain employs TRBV27 and TRBJ2-1, with 11 bases matching TRBD2. The germline V gene has CDR1 MNHEY and CDR2 SMNVEV (reference sequence). V dropped 4 bases and J dropped 7; count of bases not matched to a gene: 3. CDR3 length: 14 residues.

Ten or more counts support this clonotype. The chain is built from TRBV3-1 and TRBJ2-7, with TRBD1 matching 9 bases. The length of the CDR3 is 14 residues. Germline lookup yields CDR1 LGHDT and CDR2 YNNKEL (reference sequence). With 4 bases clipped from V and 5 bases from J, the junction kept 6 bases outside the gene matches. CDR3 amino acids: CASSRTWTGDEQYF. The CDR3 DNA follows: TGTGCCAGCAGCCGAACCTGGACAGGGGACGAGCAGTACTTC.

This clonotype was seen ten or more times. The chain has TRBV15 and TRBJ2-7; TRBD2 matches 7 bases. The trim removed 0 bases at V and 2 bases at J, leaving 4 bases unmatched. The CDR3 has 15 amino acids. Germline-derived CDR1 and CDR2 are LNHNV and YYDKDF (reference sequence). The CDR3 DNA is TGTGCCACCAGCAGAGATCTGGGGAGGGCCTACGAGCAGTACTTC. Its translation: CATSRDLGRAYEQYF.

In this sample, this clonotype turned up a few times. The junction differs from germline at one of its ends, possibly a read error. V is TRBV7-8 and J is TRBJ1-5, with 7 bases identical to TRBD1. The germline V gene has CDR1 SGHVS and CDR2 FQNEAQ. This CDR3 spans 19 amino acids. The CDR3 here is CASSVAGVTGMRGNQPQHF. CDR3 coding DNA: TGTGCCAGCAGCGTAGCAGGGGTGACAGGGATGCGTGGCAATCAGCCCCAGCATTTT.

The chain recombines TRBV11-2 with TRBJ2-5; D not resolved. Germline loops: CDR1 SGHAT, CDR2 FQNNGV. The CDR3 totals 14 residues. The V end was cut by 1 base, the J end by 2 bases, with 8 bases between. CDR3 amino acids: CASSLGVTQETQYF. The CDR3 DNA reads TGTGCCAGCAGCTTAGGAGTTACTCAAGAGACCCAGTACTTC.

This clonotype was picked up a small number of times. This rearrangement joins TRBV7-9 to TRBJ2-7; D might be TRBD1 or TRBD2, each matching 6 bases. With 10 bases removed from V and 6 bases from J, the gap between germline ends came to 16 bases. Germline CDR1 is SEHNR and CDR2 is FQNEAQ (reference sequence). The CDR3 is 12 amino acids. The CDR3 region is CATGGGGLEQYF. The CDR3, as DNA: TGTGCCACAGGCGGTGGGGGGCTCGAGCAGTACTTC.

This sequence joins TRBV27 and TRBJ1-6, with D perhaps matching TRBD1 (5 bases). This CDR3 region has 15 residues. Trimming took 4 bases from V and 7 from J, leaving 14 bases between them. Germline V gives CDR1 MNHEY, CDR2 SMNVEV (reference sequence). CDR3 in amino acids: CASSSTGTENSPLHF. CDR3 nucleotide sequence: TGTGCCAGCAGTTCCACCGGGACGGAGAATTCACCCCTCCACTTT.

The V gene is TRBV19, the J gene TRBJ1-5; the D is unclear. V gave up 4 bases and J gave up 0 bases, with 13 bases separating them. The CDR3 covers 16 residues. The germline V gene has CDR1 LNHDA and CDR2 SQIVND (reference sequence). The CDR3 here is CASSTTPGYSNQPQHF. The CDR3 nucleotides are TGTGCCAGTAGTACGACCCCGGGCTATAGCAATCAGCCCCAGCATTTT.

This clonotype appeared many times. This chain connects TRBV20-1 to TRBJ1-2; no firm D call. CDR1 is DFQATT, CDR2 SNEGSKA, per germline (reference sequence). This CDR3 is built from 10 residues. Trimming left V 0 bases short and J 8 bases short, with 4 bases between. In nucleotides, the CDR3 is TGCAGTGCTAGAGACGTAGGCTACACCTTC. Its protein is CSARDVGYTF.